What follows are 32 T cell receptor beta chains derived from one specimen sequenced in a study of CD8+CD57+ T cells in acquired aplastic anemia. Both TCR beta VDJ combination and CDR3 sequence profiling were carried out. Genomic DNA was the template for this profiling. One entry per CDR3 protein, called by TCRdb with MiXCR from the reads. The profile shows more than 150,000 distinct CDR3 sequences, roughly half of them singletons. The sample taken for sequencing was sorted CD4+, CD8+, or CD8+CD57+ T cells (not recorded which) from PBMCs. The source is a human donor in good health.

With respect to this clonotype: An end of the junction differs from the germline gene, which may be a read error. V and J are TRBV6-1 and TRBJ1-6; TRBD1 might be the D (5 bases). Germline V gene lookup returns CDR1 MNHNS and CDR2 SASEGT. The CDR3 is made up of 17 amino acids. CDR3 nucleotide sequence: TGTGCCGGCAGTGAAAAGTCGGGGGGGGGAGATAATTCACCCCTCCACTTT. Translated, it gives CAGSEKSGGGDNSPLHF.

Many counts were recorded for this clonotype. The CDR3 nucleotides read TGTGCCAGTACCCTACAGGGGAACACTGAAGCTTTCTTT. Amino acid sequence: CASTLQGNTEAFF. This chain uses TRBV19 with TRBJ1-1; the D gene is possibly TRBD1 (6 bases). CDR3 size: 13 residues. Trimming cost V 7 bases and J 1 base, with 10 bases left between them. Germline V CDR1 and CDR2: LNHDA, SQIVND (reference sequence). Together with reference TRBV19 and TRBJ1-1, the CDR3 gives the full variable domain: DGGITQSPKYLFRKEGQNVTLSCEQNLNHDAMYWYRQDPGQGLRLIYYSQIVNDFQKGDIAEGYSVSREKKESFPLTVTSAQKNPTAFYLCASTLQGNTEAFFGQGTRLTVV.

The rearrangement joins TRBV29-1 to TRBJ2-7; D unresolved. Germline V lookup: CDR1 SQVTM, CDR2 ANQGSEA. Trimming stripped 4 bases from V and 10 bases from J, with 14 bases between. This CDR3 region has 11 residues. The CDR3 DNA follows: TGCAGCGTTGCCGACGTCGGAAGTCAGTACTTC. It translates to CSVADVGSQYF.

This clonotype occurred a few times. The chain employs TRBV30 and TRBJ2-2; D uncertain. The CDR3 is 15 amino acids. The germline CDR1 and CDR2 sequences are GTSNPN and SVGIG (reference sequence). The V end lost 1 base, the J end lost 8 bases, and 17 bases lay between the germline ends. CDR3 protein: CAWSGPQLGRGELFF. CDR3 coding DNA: TGTGCCTGGAGTGGTCCACAGTTGGGCCGGGGGGAGCTGTTTTTT.

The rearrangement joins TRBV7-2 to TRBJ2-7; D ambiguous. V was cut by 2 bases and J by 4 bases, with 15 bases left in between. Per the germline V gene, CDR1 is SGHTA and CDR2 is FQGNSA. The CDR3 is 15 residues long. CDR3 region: CASSLTPNPQYEQYF. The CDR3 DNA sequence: TGTGCCAGCAGCTTAACGCCGAACCCCCAATACGAGCAGTACTTC.

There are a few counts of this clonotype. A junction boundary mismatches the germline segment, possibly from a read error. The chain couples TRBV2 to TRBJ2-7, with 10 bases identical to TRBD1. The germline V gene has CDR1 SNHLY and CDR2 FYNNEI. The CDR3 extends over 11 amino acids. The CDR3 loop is CASSVNGDRGF. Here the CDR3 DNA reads TGTGCCAGCAGTGTTAATGGGGACAGGGGCTTC.

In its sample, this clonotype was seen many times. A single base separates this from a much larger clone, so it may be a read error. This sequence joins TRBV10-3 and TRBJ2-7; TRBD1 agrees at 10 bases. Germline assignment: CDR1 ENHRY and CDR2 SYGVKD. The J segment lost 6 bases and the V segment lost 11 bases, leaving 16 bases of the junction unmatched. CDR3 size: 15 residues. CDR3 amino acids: CASTARDRGISEQYF. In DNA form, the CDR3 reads TGTGCCTCCACCGCAAGGGACAGGGGAATTAGCGAGCAGTACTTC.

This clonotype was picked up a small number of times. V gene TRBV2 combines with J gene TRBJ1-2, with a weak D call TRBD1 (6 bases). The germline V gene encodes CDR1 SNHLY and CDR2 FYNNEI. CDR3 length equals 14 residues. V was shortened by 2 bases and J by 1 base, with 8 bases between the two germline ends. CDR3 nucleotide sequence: TGTGCCAGCAGTGAACAGGGGTATAACTATGGCTACACCTTC. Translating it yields CASSEQGYNYGYTF.

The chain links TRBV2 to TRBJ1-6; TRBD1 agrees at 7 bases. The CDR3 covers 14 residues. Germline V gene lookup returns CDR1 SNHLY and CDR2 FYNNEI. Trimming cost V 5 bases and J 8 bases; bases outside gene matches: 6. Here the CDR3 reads CASSRGQRDSPLHF. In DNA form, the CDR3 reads TGTGCCAGCAGTCGGGGACAGAGAGATTCACCCCTCCACTTT.

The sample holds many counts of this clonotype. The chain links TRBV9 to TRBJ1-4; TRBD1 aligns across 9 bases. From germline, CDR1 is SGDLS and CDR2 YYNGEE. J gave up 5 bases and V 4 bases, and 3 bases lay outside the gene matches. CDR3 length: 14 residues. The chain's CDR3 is CASSSGQGNEKLFF. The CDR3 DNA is TGTGCCAGCAGCTCTGGACAGGGGAATGAAAAACTGTTTTTT.

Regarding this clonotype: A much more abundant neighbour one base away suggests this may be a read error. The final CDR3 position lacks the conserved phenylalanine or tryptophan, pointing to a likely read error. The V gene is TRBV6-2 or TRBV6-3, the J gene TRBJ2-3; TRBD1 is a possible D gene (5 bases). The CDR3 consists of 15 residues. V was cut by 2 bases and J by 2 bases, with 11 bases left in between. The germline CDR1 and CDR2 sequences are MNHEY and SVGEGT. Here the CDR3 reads CASSYTGTSTDTQYL. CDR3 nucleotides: TGTGCCAGCAGTTACACAGGCACTTCCACAGATACGCAGTATCTT.

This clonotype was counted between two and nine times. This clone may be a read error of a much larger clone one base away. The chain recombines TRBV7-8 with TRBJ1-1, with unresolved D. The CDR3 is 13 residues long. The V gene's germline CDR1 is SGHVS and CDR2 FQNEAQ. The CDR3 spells CASSLRVNTDAFF. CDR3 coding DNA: TGTGCCAGCAGCTTGAGGGTGAACACTGACGCTTTCTTT.

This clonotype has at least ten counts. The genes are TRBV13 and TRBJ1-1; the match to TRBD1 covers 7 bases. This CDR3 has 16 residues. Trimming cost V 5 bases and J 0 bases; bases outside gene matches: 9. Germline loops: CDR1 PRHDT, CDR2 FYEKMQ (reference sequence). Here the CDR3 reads CASSTGQIFMNTEAFF. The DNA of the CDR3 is TGTGCCAGCAGCACGGGACAGATCTTTATGAACACTGAAGCTTTCTTT.

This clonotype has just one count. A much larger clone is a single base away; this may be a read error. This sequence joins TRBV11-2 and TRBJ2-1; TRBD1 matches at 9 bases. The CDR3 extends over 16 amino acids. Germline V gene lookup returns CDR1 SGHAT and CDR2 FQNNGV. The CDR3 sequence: CASSSGTGHSYNKQFF. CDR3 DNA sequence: TGTGCCAGCAGCTCCGGGACAGGGCACTCCTACAATAAGCAGTTCTTC. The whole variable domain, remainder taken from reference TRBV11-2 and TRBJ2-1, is EAGVAQSPRYKIIEKRQSVAFWCNPISGHATLYWYQQILGQGPKLLIQFQNNGVVDDSQLPKDRFSAERLKGVDSTLKIQPAKLEDSAVYLCASSSGTGHSYNKQFFGPGTRLTVL.

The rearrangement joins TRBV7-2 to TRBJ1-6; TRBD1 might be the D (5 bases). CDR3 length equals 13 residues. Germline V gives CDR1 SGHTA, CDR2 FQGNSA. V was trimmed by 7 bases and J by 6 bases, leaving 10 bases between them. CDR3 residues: CASKRGANSPLHF. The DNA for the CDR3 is TGTGCCAGCAAGAGGGGAGCTAATTCACCCCTCCACTTT.

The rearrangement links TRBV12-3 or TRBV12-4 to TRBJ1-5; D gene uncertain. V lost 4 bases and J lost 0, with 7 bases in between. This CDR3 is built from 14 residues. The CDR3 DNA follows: TGTGCCAGCAGTTATACATTTAGCAATCAGCCCCAGCATTTT. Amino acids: CASSYTFSNQPQHF.

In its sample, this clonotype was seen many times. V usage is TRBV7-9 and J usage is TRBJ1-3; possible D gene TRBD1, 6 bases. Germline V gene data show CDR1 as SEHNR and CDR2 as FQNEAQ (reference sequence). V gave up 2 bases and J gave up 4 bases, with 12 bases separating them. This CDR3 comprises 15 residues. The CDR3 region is CASSLFRTAGNTIYF. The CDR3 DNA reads TGTGCCAGCAGCTTATTCCGGACAGCAGGAAACACCATATATTTT.

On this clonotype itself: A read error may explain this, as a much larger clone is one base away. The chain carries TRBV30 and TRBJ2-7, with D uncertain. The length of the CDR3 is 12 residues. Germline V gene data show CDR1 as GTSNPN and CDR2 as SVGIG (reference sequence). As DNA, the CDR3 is TGTGCCTTGAGTGTATCGTCAGTCGAGCAGTACTTC. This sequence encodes CALSVSSVEQYF.

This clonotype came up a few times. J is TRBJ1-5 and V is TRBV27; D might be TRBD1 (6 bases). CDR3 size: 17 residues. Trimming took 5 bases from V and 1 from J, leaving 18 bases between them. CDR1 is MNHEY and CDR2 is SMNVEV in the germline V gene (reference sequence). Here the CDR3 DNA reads TGTGCCAGCAGTCTCCGGTACAGGGCAACGAGCAATCAGCCCCAGCATTTT. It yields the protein CASSLRYRATSNQPQHF.

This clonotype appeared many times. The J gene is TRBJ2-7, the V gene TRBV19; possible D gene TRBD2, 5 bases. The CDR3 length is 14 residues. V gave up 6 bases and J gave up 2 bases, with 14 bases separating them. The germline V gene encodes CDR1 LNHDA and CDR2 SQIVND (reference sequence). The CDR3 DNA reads TGTGCCAGTAGGGCCACGGGATTCCCCTACGAGCAGTACTTC. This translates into CASRATGFPYEQYF.

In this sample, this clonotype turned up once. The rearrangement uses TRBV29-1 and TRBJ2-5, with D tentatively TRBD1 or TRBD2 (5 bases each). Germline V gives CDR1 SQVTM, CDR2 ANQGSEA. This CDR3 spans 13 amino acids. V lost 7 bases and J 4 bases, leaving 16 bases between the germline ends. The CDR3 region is CSAEGKGRETQYF. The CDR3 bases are TGCAGCGCCGAGGGGAAGGGCAGAGAGACCCAGTACTTC. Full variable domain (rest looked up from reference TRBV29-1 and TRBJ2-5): SAVISQKPSRDICQRGTSLTIQCQVDSQVTMMFWYRQQPGQSLTLIATANQGSEATYESGFVIDKFPISRPNLTFSTLTVSNMSPEDSSIYLCSAEGKGRETQYFGPGTRLLVL.

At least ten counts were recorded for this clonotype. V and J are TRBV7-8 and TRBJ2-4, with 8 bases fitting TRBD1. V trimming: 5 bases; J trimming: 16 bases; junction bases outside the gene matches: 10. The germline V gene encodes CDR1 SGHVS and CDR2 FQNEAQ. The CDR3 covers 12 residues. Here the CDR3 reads CASSPRTGSKYF. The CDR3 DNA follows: TGTGCCAGCAGCCCCCGGACAGGGTCGAAATACTTC.

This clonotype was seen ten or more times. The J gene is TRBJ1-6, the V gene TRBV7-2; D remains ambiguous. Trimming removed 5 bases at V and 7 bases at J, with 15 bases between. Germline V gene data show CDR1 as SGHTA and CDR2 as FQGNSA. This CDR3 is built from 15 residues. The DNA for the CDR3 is TGTGCCAGCAGCCTACAAGGAGGGTTGAATTCACCCCTCCACTTT. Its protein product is CASSLQGGLNSPLHF.

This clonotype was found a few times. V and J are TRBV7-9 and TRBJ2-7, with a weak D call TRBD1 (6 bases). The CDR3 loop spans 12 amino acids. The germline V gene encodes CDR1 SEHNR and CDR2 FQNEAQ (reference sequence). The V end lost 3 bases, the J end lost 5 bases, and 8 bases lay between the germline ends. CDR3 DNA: TGTGCCAGCAGCTTGAGGGACAACGAGCAGTACTTC. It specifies CASSLRDNEQYF.

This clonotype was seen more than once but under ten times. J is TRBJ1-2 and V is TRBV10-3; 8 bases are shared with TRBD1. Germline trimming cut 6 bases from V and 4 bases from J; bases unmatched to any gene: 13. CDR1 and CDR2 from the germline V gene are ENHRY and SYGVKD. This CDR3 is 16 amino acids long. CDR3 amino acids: CAIRSLDREDGYGYTF. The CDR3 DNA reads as TGTGCCATCAGGTCACTGGACAGGGAAGACGGCTATGGCTACACCTTC.

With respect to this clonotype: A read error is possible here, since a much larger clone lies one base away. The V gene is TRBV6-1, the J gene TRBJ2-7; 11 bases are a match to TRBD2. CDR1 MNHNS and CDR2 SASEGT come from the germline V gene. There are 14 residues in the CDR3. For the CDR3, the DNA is TGTGTCACCAAACTTACTAGCGGGAGCTACGAGCAGTACTTC. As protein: CVTKLTSGSYEQYF.

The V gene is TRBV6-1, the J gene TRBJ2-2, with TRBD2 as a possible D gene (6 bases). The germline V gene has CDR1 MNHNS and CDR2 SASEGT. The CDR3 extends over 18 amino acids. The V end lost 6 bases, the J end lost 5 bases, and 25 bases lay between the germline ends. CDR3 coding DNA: TGTGCCAGCAGACTAATATCGGGACTGCGAACAGGTACCGGGGAGCTGTTTTTT. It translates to CASRLISGLRTGTGELFF.

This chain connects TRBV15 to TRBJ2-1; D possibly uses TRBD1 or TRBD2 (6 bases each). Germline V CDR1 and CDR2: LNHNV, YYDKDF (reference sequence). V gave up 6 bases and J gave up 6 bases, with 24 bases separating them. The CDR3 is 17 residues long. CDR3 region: CATRTDINREAGNEQFF. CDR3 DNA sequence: TGTGCCACCAGAACAGACATTAACAGGGAAGCGGGCAATGAGCAGTTCTTC.

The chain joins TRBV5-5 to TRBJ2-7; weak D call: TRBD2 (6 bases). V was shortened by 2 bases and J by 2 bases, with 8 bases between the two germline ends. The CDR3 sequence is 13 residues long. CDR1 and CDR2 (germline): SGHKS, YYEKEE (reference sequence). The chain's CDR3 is CASSFGLTYEQYF. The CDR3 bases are TGTGCCAGCAGCTTTGGACTAACCTACGAGCAGTACTTC.

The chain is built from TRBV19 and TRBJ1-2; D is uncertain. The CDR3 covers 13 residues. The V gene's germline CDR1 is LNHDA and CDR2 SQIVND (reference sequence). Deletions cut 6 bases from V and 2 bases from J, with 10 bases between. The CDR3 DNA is TGTGCCAGTAGGGAAGGAGCCAACTATGGCTACACCTTC. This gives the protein CASREGANYGYTF.

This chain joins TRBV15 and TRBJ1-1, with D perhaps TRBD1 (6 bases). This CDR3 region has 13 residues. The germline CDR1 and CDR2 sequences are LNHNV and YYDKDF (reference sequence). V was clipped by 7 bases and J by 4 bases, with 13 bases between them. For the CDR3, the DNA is TGTGCCACCACCCCGACAGGACCCACTGAAGCTTTCTTT. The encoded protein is CATTPTGPTEAFF. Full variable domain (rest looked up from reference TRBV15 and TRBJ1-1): DAMVIQNPRYQVTQFGKPVTLSCSQTLNHNVMYWYQQKSSQAPKLLFHYYDKDFNNEADTPDNFQSRRPNTSFCFLDIRSPGLGDTAMYLCATTPTGPTEAFFGQGTRLTVV.

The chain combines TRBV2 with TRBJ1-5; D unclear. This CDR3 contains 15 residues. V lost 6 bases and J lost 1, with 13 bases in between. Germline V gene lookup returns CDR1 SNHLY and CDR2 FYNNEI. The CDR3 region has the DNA TGTGCCAGCAGCCCCGGTACTACGAGCAATCAGCCCCAGCATTTT. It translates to CASSPGTTSNQPQHF.